The sequence of this TCR beta chain was determined in a study of cytomegalovirus exposure and HLA in healthy donors. On this clone: Its target is not known.

This PCR relied on a set of 60 Vbeta primers and 13 Jbeta primers. Sequenced by immunoSEQ multiplex PCR; TCRdb stores in-frame clones only, minus some. The sample includes 150,000 to 190,000 clones, approximately 81% seen only once; the top ten take about 1.3%. Study-wide results and limits: A classifier reportedly called cytomegalovirus status with high sensitivity and specificity. Presence/absence analyses assumed roughly uniform sequencing depth across donors, which may not hold. In a later analysis, at a false discovery rate of 0.05, 16,951 TCR beta sequences were associated with HLA alleles.

Germline CDR1 MNHNY, CDR2 SVGAGI (reference sequence). Trimming removed 2 bases from V and 1 base from J, with 6 bases in between. The CDR3 is made up of 13 amino acids. The TCR originated in a man between 18 and 29 years old in good health and CMV-seronegative. The rearrangement joins TRBV6-6 to TRBJ2-7, with D possibly TRBD2 on 6 matching bases. Material: PBMCs. CDR3 coding DNA: TGTGCCAGCAGTTACGGACTATCCTACGAGCAGTACTTC. Amino acid sequence: CASSYGLSYEQYF.